Listed here are 18 T cell receptor beta chains from one sample, sequenced in a study of cytomegalovirus exposure and HLA in healthy donors. Use of 60 Vbeta and 13 Jbeta primers characterized the PCR. Profiled with immunoSEQ multiplex PCR; TCRdb holds only in-frame clones, not every one. The sample lists some 210,000 clones; around 80% were seen once. The source material was PBMCs. The origin of the receptors is a male donor in good health and CMV-seronegative.

This clone was detected only a few times. The chain combines TRBV28 with TRBJ1-1; a weak D match, TRBD1 (5 bases). The CDR3 spans 19 residues. V was cut by 3 bases and J by 2 bases, with 25 bases left in between. Germline values: CDR1 MDHEN, CDR2 SYDVKM. The CDR3 nucleotides are TGTGCCAGCAGTTTGTCTACCGAGAGGGCGGGACGGATTAACACTGAAGCTTTCTTT. Protein: CASSLSTERAGRINTEAFF.

This clone occurred a few times. The chain carries TRBV6-1 and TRBJ1-5, with 7 bases that match TRBD1. The V and J ends lost 4 bases and 2 bases, in that order; junction bases with no gene match: 5. The germline V gene has CDR1 MNHNS and CDR2 SASEGT. The CDR3 contains 15 residues. CDR3 coding DNA: TGTGCCAGCAGTGGAGGGGGCAGAGGCAATCAGCCCCAGCATTTT. Its protein is CASSGGGRGNQPQHF.

The chain links TRBV30 to TRBJ2-7, with D maybe TRBD2 (6 bases). The V end was cut by 5 bases, the J end by 3 bases, with 17 bases between. The CDR3 has 14 amino acids. CDR1 and CDR2 (germline): GTSNPN, SVGIG (reference sequence). Here the CDR3 DNA reads TGTGCCTGGCTCCGGGCAGCGGACTACTACGAGCAGTACTTC. Protein sequence: CAWLRAADYYEQYF. Looking up the rest from reference TRBV30 and TRBJ2-7 gives the full variable domain: SQTIHQWPATLVQPVGSPLSLECTVEGTSNPNLYWYRQAAGRGLQLLFYSVGIGQISSEVPQNLSASRPQDRQFILSSKKLLLSDSGFYLCAWLRAADYYEQYFGPGTRLTVT.

With regard to this clone: The junction departs from the called germline gene at one end, perhaps through a read error. The chain is built from TRBV9 and TRBJ1-2; TRBD1 is a possible D gene (5 bases). In germline, CDR1 is SGDLS, CDR2 YYNGEE. The CDR3 loop spans 12 amino acids. As DNA, the CDR3 is TGTGCCAGCAGCGTAAAGTCCCAGGGATGGGATTTC. Translation: CASSVKSQGWDF.

V gene TRBV28 combines with J gene TRBJ2-5, with 9 bases identical to TRBD1. Germline loops: CDR1 MDHEN, CDR2 SYDVKM. This CDR3 region has 13 residues. Trimming cost V 5 bases and J 5 bases; bases outside gene matches: 3. CDR3 protein: CASSTGGTETQYF. The CDR3 DNA reads as TGTGCCAGCAGTACAGGGGGCACCGAGACCCAGTACTTC.

The V gene is TRBV19, the J gene TRBJ2-5; perhaps TRBD1 as D (6 bases). The CDR3 has 16 residues. The V gene lost 3 bases and the J gene lost 1 base, with 15 bases spanning the gap. CDR1 and CDR2 from the germline V gene are LNHDA and SQIVND (reference sequence). Here the CDR3 reads CASSILTLQGQETQYF. The CDR3 bases are TGTGCCAGTAGTATTCTCACCCTACAGGGCCAAGAGACCCAGTACTTC. The full variable domain, in which reference TRBV19 and TRBJ2-5 provide the parts outside the CDR3, is DGGITQSPKYLFRKEGQNVTLSCEQNLNHDAMYWYRQDPGQGLRLIYYSQIVNDFQKGDIAEGYSVSREKKESFPLTVTSAQKNPTAFYLCASSILTLQGQETQYFGPGTRLLVL.

This clone was counted between two and nine times. The V gene is TRBV5-6, the J gene TRBJ2-5, with 12 bases that match TRBD2. V shed 4 bases, J shed 5 bases, and the junction held 15 bases outside the gene matches. CDR1 and CDR2 from the germline V gene are SGHDT and YYEEEE. This CDR3 is 18 amino acids long. The CDR3 loop is CASSVRLAGEYFGETQYF. The CDR3 region has the DNA TGTGCCAGCAGCGTTAGACTAGCGGGAGAGTATTTCGGGGAGACCCAGTACTTC.

The chain joins TRBV9 to TRBJ2-3; 9 bases agree with TRBD2. Germline loops: CDR1 SGDLS, CDR2 YYNGEE. Trimming at V came to 2 bases and at J to 3 bases, leaving 7 bases not matched to a gene. The CDR3 has 16 residues. The CDR3 region has the DNA TGTGCCAGCAGCGTTGGGACTAGCCTCTCGACAGATACGCAGTATTTT. Translating gives CASSVGTSLSTDTQYF.

The rearrangement links TRBV7-2 to TRBJ2-7, with D tentatively TRBD1 (6 bases). This CDR3 has 16 residues. From germline, CDR1 is SGHTA and CDR2 FQGNSA. The germline V and J ends were trimmed by 1 base and 3 bases, with 16 bases remaining between them. CDR3 sequence: CASSLEDRPLLYEQYF. CDR3 nucleotides: TGTGCCAGCAGCTTAGAGGACAGACCCCTTCTCTACGAGCAGTACTTC.

In this sample, this clone turned up a few times. The V call is TRBV6-1, the J call TRBJ1-1; 9 bases are shared with TRBD1. This CDR3 comprises 13 residues. Germline V gives CDR1 MNHNS, CDR2 SASEGT. V dropped 3 bases and J dropped 10; count of bases not matched to a gene: 6. Here the CDR3 DNA reads TGTGCCAGCAGTGAGGTTCGGGGACAGGGAGCTTTCTTT. This encodes CASSEVRGQGAFF.

The gene calls are TRBV7-8 and TRBJ1-5; D ambiguous. Germline V CDR1 and CDR2: SGHVS, FQNEAQ. Trimming shortened V by 5 bases and J by 1 base, and 18 bases separated the two germline ends. This CDR3 contains 17 residues. CDR3 nucleotides: TGTGCCAGCAGCCCCGTGAATCTGCCGGAGAGCAATCAGCCCCAGCATTTT. This encodes CASSPVNLPESNQPQHF.

V gene TRBV10-2 combines with J gene TRBJ2-2; the D gene is possibly TRBD2 (7 bases). This CDR3 contains 14 residues. Per germline, CDR1 WSHSY and CDR2 SAAADI. The V gene lost 11 bases and the J gene lost 0 bases, with 13 bases spanning the gap. The CDR3 bases are TGCGCCGGGGGGGGGCTCGCGAACACCGGGGAGCTGTTTTTT. Translated: CAGGGLANTGELFF.

The chain employs TRBV5-6 and TRBJ2-1, with 10 bases that match TRBD2. Germline-derived CDR1 and CDR2 are SGHDT and YYEEEE. CDR3 length equals 17 residues. V was pared by 1 base and J by 3 bases, with 7 bases of the junction left unmatched. The CDR3 here is CASSLRRLAGRYNEQFF. DNA of the CDR3: TGTGCCAGCAGCTTGAGAAGACTAGCGGGCCGCTACAATGAGCAGTTCTTC.

The rearrangement uses TRBV6-5 and TRBJ1-4, with TRBD1 identical over 7 bases. J lost 6 bases, V lost 3 bases, and 7 bases had no gene match. Per germline, CDR1 MNHEY and CDR2 SVGAGI. This CDR3 region has 15 residues. The CDR3: CASSYIGGDYEKLFF. In DNA, the CDR3 is TGTGCCAGCAGTTATATAGGGGGCGATTATGAAAAACTGTTTTTT.

The rearrangement links TRBV5-1 to TRBJ2-6; the match to TRBD1 covers 9 bases. The germline CDR1 and CDR2 sequences are SGHRS and YFSETQ. The length of the CDR3 is 18 residues. V shed 0 bases, J shed 0 bases, and the junction held 4 bases outside the gene matches. The CDR3 DNA sequence: TGCGCCAGCAGCTTGGGGGGGACAGGGCTCTCTGGGGCCAACGTCCTGACTTTC. Translated, it gives CASSLGGTGLSGANVLTF.

The V and J genes are TRBV6-5 and TRBJ2-2, with D perhaps matching TRBD1 (5 bases). V shed 3 bases and J shed 0 bases, with 11 bases lying between them. The CDR3 is made up of 16 amino acids. Germline V gene sequence: CDR1 MNHEY, CDR2 SVGAGI. DNA for the CDR3: TGTGCCAGCAGTTATACACAGGCCGCGAACACCGGGGAGCTGTTTTTT. As protein: CASSYTQAANTGELFF.

The CDR3 region is CASSRLAGAQETQYF. For the CDR3, the DNA is TGTGCCAGCAGTCGACTAGCGGGAGCTCAAGAGACCCAGTACTTC. The chain has TRBV2 and TRBJ2-5; 12 nucleotides agree with TRBD2. Germline V lookup: CDR1 SNHLY, CDR2 FYNNEI. The CDR3 loop spans 15 amino acids. The J segment lost 2 bases and the V segment lost 5 bases, leaving 3 bases of the junction unmatched.

The rearrangement uses TRBV30 and TRBJ2-7, with 9 bases that match TRBD1. Looked up from germline, CDR1 is GTSNPN and CDR2 is SVGIG (reference sequence). The CDR3 has 13 residues. V lost 4 bases to trimming and J lost 1 base; unmatched junction nucleotides: 2. In nucleotides, the CDR3 is TGTGCCTGGAAGGGACAGGGTTCCTACGAGCAGTACTTC. It translates to CAWKGQGSYEQYF.